This T cell receptor (beta chain) is drawn from a study of regulatory T cells in long-lasting Graves disease. This clonotype was observed at least ten times. The antigen remains undetermined. Germline V gene data show CDR1 as MNHNS and CDR2 as SASEGT. V dropped 8 bases and J dropped 3; count of bases not matched to a gene: 11. This CDR3 has 15 amino acids. Points from the study as a whole: Favoring TRBV28, TRBJ1-2 and TRBJ2-5 was a feature seen in persistent disease. Newly diagnosed patients shared 1,000 or so public clonotypes; persistent patients shared some 2,700.

Regarding time point: newly diagnosed GD, antithyroid drugs for less than 3 months. RNA isolated from PBMCs was used to make the TCR library. To make TCR beta libraries, researchers used iRepertoire HTBI primers and Arm-PCR of CDR3 regions. Each CDR3 protein gets one entry after TCRdb re-called the multiplex PCR reads with MiXCR. The sample lists under 700,000 distinct CDR3 sequences; roughly 15% were seen once. This sample was also put to use in a study of T cells in Graves' hyperthyroidism and ophthalmopathy. That report notes: Each diagnosis drew on symptoms, thyroxine, TRAb, thyroid ultrasound and orbital computed tomography findings.

J is TRBJ1-1 and V is TRBV6-1; TRBD1 agrees at 8 bases. This receptor was taken from a woman aged 35-65 years with Graves disease. The sample was peripheral blood mononuclear cells (PBMCs), taken at new diagnosis, from a patient treated with antithyroid drugs. The CDR3 spells CASRLDRVADTEAFF. DNA for the CDR3: TGTGCCAGCCGCTTGGACAGGGTGGCGGACACTGAAGCTTTCTTT.